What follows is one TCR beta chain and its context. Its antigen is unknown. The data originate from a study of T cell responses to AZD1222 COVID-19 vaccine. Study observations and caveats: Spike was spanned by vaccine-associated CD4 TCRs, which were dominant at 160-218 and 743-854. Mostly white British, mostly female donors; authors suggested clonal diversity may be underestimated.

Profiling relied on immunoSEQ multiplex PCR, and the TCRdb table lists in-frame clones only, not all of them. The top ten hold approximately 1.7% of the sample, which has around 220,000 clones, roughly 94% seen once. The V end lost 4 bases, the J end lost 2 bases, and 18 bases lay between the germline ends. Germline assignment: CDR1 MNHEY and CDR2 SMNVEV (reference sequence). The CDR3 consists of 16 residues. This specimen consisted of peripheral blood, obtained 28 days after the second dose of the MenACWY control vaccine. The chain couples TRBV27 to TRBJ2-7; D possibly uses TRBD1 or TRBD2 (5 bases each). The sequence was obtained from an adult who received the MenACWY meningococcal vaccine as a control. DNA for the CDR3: TGTGCCAGCAGTTCCTCCTCCGGGACGTTTACCTACGAGCAGTACTTC. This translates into CASSSSSGTFTYEQYF.